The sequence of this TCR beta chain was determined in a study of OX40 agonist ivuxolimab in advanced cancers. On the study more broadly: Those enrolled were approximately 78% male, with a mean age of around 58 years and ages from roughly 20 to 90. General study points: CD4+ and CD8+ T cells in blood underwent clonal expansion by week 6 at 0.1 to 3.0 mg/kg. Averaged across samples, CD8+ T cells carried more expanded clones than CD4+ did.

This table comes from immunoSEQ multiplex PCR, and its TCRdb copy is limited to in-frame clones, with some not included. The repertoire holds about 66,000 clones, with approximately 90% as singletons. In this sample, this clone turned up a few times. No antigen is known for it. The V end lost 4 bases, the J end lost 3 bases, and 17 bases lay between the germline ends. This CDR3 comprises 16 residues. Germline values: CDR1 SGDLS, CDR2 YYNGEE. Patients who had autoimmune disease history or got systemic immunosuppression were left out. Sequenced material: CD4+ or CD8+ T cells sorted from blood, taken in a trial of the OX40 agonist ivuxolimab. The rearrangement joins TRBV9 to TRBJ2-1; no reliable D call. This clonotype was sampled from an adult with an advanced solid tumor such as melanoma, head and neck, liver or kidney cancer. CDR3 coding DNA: TGTGCCAGCAGCCCCAAACTCAACACAGTCTACAATGAGCAGTTCTTC. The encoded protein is CASSPKLNTVYNEQFF.